This T cell receptor beta chain was sequenced in a study of identical twins. Germline V gene sequence: CDR1 MNHEY, CDR2 SVGEGT. The ends lost 6 bases at V and 4 bases at J; junction bases unmatched: 8. The CDR3 is made up of 15 amino acids. This clonotype was seen at least ten times. A universal primer site was incorporated via template switching, and the cDNA contained unique molecular identifiers. TCRdb analysed the 5' RACE reads with MiXCR anew, one entry per CDR3 protein. The data show approximately 300,000 distinct CDR3 sequences, roughly 8.6% seen once. The sample was also linked to a second study, of yellow fever vaccine responses in identical twins.

This TCR was sampled from a woman aged 18-29 years in good health. This chain connects TRBV6-2 or TRBV6-3 to TRBJ2-1, with 8 bases fitting TRBD2. Material for sequencing was CD8+ T cells sorted from blood. The CDR3 region has the DNA TGTGCCAGCAGACAGACTAGCGACACTTACAATGAGCAGTTCTTC. It encodes CASRQTSDTYNEQFF.